The sequence of this TCR beta chain was determined in a study of blood T cell repertoires in COVID-19. The repertoire was sequenced with immunoSEQ multiplex PCR; TCRdb's copy has only in-frame clones and lacks some. This table holds 140,000 to 150,000 clones, roughly 90% found once. After removal of 7 bases from V and 3 bases from J, the junction contained 7 bases not matched to a gene. The length of the CDR3 is 14 residues. CDR1 is ENHRY, CDR2 SYGVKD, per germline. The sequenced sample was peripheral blood. The sequence was obtained from a human donor in a cohort sampled during active COVID-19. This sequence joins TRBV10-3 and TRBJ2-7; TRBD2 matches 9 bases. The chain's CDR3 is CAINLSGGDYEQYF. The CDR3, as DNA: TGTGCCATCAATCTTAGCGGGGGCGACTACGAGCAGTACTTC.